This TCR beta chain was captured in a study of lymphopenia after photon versus proton radiotherapy. Study outcomes and limitations: Authors raise, but do not show, better survival with proton therapy. Proton therapy kept repertoires fairly stable, unlike photons, which gained effector/memory cells. In patients who died, overall survival fell as post-nadir TCR diversity dropped more.

Concerning this clone itself: As yet, its antigen is unknown.

Clones were read by immunoSEQ multiplex PCR, and TCRdb kept only the in-frame ones, dropping some. This sample has approximately 71,000 clones; roughly 93% occur once, and the top ten carry 2.9%. The source material was peripheral blood, sampled from a patient treated with photon-based radiotherapy. The receptor was derived from a woman in her 70s with pancreatic cancer.

CDR3 in DNA: TGTGCCAGCAGACTAACCGGGACCAACAATGAGCAGTTCTTC. Translation gives CASRLTGTNNEQFF. V is TRBV7-9 and J is TRBJ2-1; D is perhaps TRBD1 or TRBD2 (5 bases each). Between the trimmed V and J ends, which lost 6 bases and 5 bases, there was a span of 14 bases. This CDR3 comprises 14 residues. Germline V gene sequence: CDR1 SEHNR, CDR2 FQNEAQ (reference sequence).